One and the same sample provided the 14 T cell receptor beta chains below, sequenced in a study of post-analysis software for immune sequencing data. The study's findings and limits: Several TRBV segments (TRBV5-6, TRBV5-1 and TRBV20-1 among them) occurred more frequently in patients than in controls.

Antigens for these TCRs are unknown. Unique molecular identifiers had been added to the TCR beta cDNA libraries. TCRdb processed the PCR reads anew with MiXCR; each CDR3 protein has one entry. The sample holds 350,000 to 450,000 distinct CDR3 sequences, approximately 33% seen once. Sequencing was carried out using blood. The receptors derive from a girl aged 10 to 17 with multiple sclerosis.

The sample holds a few counts of this clonotype. The rearrangement links TRBV7-2 to TRBJ1-6; a weak D match, TRBD1 (5 bases). Germline V gene sequence: CDR1 SGHTA, CDR2 FQGNSA. This CDR3 comprises 11 residues. The V end was cut by 5 bases, the J end by 16 bases, with 12 bases between. CDR3 amino acids: CASSAGLELHF. DNA of the CDR3: TGTGCCAGCAGCGCGGGACTTGAACTCCACTTT.

The V and J genes are TRBV2 and TRBJ2-3; D perhaps matches TRBD1 (5 bases). CDR3 size: 14 residues. The V gene lost 3 bases and the J gene lost 4 bases, with 11 bases spanning the gap. Looked up from germline, CDR1 is SNHLY and CDR2 is FYNNEI. Written as DNA, the CDR3 is TGTGCCAGCAGTGAGGGGCGTTCGGCAGATACGCAGTATTTT. It is translated as CASSEGRSADTQYF.

In this sample, this clonotype turned up a few times. The chain uses TRBV5-6 and TRBJ2-2; D unresolved. Germline CDR1 is SGHDT and CDR2 is YYEEEE. This CDR3 has 11 residues. V lost 5 bases and J lost 7, with 6 bases in between. CDR3 amino acids: CASSMSGELFF. As DNA, the CDR3 is TGTGCCAGCAGTATGAGCGGGGAGCTGTTTTTT.

Remarks on this clonotype: At one end the junction does not follow the germline gene, possibly because of a read error. The CDR3 nucleotides read TGTGCCAACAGTTATTGGGGCGAATCCGACACCGGGGAGCTGTTTTTT. It specifies CANSYWGESDTGELFF. The chain uses TRBV6-6 and TRBJ2-2, with a tentative D call TRBD1 (5 bases). From germline, CDR1 is MNHNY and CDR2 SVGAGI (reference sequence). The CDR3 length is 16 residues.

This clonotype was detected many times. V usage is TRBV20-1 and J usage is TRBJ2-5; 8 bases are a match to TRBD2. The CDR3 extends over 14 amino acids. The V gene end was trimmed by 4 bases and the J gene end by 0 bases; junction bases not matched to a gene: 4. The germline gives CDR1 DFQATT, CDR2 SNEGSKA (reference sequence). The CDR3 DNA reads as TGCAGTGCTACCCCTAGCGGGCACCAAGAGACCCAGTACTTC. It codes for CSATPSGHQETQYF.

In its sample, this clonotype was seen a few times. This chain joins TRBV5-1 and TRBJ1-2; weak D call: TRBD1 (5 bases). CDR3 length: 15 amino acids. The V and J ends lost 1 base and 0 bases respectively, with 10 bases between them. Germline lookup yields CDR1 SGHRS and CDR2 YFSETQ. CDR3 DNA sequence: TGCGCCAGCAGCTTGATGGGGGGAGCTAACTATGGCTACACCTTC. This gives the protein CASSLMGGANYGYTF.

This clonotype was seen only a few times. CDR3 sequence (DNA): TGCGCCAGCAGCTATCAGCCGGGAAAAAAGACCTACGAGCAGTACTTC. It translates to CASSYQPGKKTYEQYF. The rearrangement joins TRBV5-1 to TRBJ2-7; TRBD2 is a possible D gene (5 bases). The CDR3 extends over 16 amino acids. Germline CDR1 SGHRS, CDR2 YFSETQ. Trimming removed 3 bases at V and 2 bases at J, with 18 bases between.

This clonotype was counted many times. V usage is TRBV12-3 or TRBV12-4 and J usage is TRBJ1-2; D gene uncertain. The CDR3 totals 12 residues. The V gene lost 8 bases and the J gene lost 3 bases, with 10 bases spanning the gap. CDR3 nucleotide sequence: TGTGCCAGCCGACTGGAGTACTATGGCTACACCTTC. Translating it yields CASRLEYYGYTF.

V is TRBV6-2 or TRBV6-3 and J is TRBJ2-1, with TRBD2 identical over 15 bases. V lost 2 bases to trimming and J lost 3 bases; unmatched junction nucleotides: 8. The CDR3 runs to 19 residues. Germline CDR1 is MNHEY and CDR2 is SVGEGT. In DNA, the CDR3 is TGTGCCAGCAGTTACCCCTGGACTAGCGGGGGGGAACTCTACAATGAGCAGTTCTTC. It encodes CASSYPWTSGGELYNEQFF.

Details on this clonotype: Mismatch with germline at one junction end may stem from a read error. The rearrangement links TRBV3-1 to TRBJ1-2, with TRBD1 matching 8 bases. This CDR3 has 15 residues. Germline V lookup: CDR1 LGHDT, CDR2 YNNKEL (reference sequence). CDR3 sequence: CASSQVSGGSYSYTF. The DNA for the CDR3 is TGTGCCAGCAGCCAAGTATCAGGGGGCAGCTATAGCTACACCTTC. Looking up the rest from reference TRBV3-1 and TRBJ1-2 gives the full variable domain: DTAVSQTPKYLVTQMGNDKSIKCEQNLGHDTMYWYKQDSKKFLKIMFSYNNKELIINETVPNRFSPKSPDKAHLNLHINSLELGDSAVYFCASSQVSGGSYSYTFGSGTRLTVV.

This chain joins TRBV29-1 and TRBJ1-1; D unclear. V dropped 5 bases and J dropped 1 base, with 11 bases sitting between them. The CDR3 has 13 amino acids. Germline lookup yields CDR1 SQVTM and CDR2 ANQGSEA. In DNA form, the CDR3 reads TGCAGCGTTATCGGAGGAGGGAACACTGAAGCTTTCTTT. Translated: CSVIGGGNTEAFF.

This clonotype appeared a few times. The chain recombines TRBV10-3 with TRBJ2-5; 7 bases agree with TRBD2. The CDR3 runs 16 residues. From germline, CDR1 is ENHRY and CDR2 SYGVKD. V was clipped by 1 base and J by 7 bases; unmatched bases: 12. CDR3 sequence (DNA): TGTGCCATCAGTGAGTTGGCTAGCGGTGGCCTGGGGACCCAGTACTTC. Translating gives CAISELASGGLGTQYF.

This chain uses TRBV12-3 or TRBV12-4 with TRBJ2-7, with 11 bases lining up with TRBD2. V dropped 4 bases and J dropped 5; count of bases not matched to a gene: 4. The CDR3 runs to 14 residues. The CDR3, as DNA: TGTGCCAGCAGTTCGGGACTAGCGGTCCACGAGCAGTACTTC. This encodes CASSSGLAVHEQYF.

V and J are TRBV6-2 or TRBV6-3 and TRBJ1-1; maybe TRBD1 (5 bases). Germline V gene data show CDR1 as MNHEY and CDR2 as SVGEGT. Trimming cost V 2 bases and J 4 bases, with 14 bases left between them. The CDR3 covers 15 residues. The CDR3 DNA is TGTGCCAGCAGTTACCGCCTCCCGGGGACCACTGAAGCTTTCTTT. This gives the protein CASSYRLPGTTEAFF.